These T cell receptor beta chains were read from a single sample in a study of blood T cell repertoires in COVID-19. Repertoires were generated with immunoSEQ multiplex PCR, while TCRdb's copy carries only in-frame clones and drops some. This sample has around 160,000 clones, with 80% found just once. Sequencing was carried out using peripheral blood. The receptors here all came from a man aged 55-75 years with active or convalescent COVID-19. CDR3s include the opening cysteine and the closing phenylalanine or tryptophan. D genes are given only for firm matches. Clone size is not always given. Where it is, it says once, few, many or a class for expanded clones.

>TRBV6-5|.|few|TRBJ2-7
CASSLSSTYEQYF
TGTGCCAGCAGTCTCTCTAGTACTTACGAGCAGTACTTC
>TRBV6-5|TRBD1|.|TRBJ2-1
CASSRQGVSGNEQFF
TGTGCCAGCAGTCGACAGGGGGTCTCTGGGAATGAGCAGTTCTTC
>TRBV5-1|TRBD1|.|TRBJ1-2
CASSVGQGGNYGYTF
TGCGCCAGCAGCGTGGGACAGGGGGGTAACTATGGCTACACCTTC
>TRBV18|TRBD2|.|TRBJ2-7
CASSPSGRAYEQYF
TGTGCCAGCTCACCGAGCGGGAGGGCCTACGAGCAGTACTTC
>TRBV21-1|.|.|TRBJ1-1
CASSTPVPGEKAFF
TGTGCCAGCAGCACACCGGTCCCAGGGGAAAAAGCTTTCTTT
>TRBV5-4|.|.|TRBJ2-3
CASSLGLRDSTDTQYF
TGTGCCAGCAGCCTCGGACTGAGGGATAGCACAGATACGCAGTATTTT
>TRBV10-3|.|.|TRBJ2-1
CAISVAGTPMGQFF
TGTGCCATCAGTGTAGCCGGGACTCCCATGGGACAGTTCTTC
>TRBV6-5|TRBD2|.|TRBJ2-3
CASSYPTSGPQYF
TGTGCCAGCAGTTACCCCACTAGCGGACCGCAGTATTTT
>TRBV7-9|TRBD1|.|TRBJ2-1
CASSLGRQGAINEQFF
TGTGCCAGCAGTCTCGGGAGACAGGGGGCGATCAATGAGCAGTTCTTC
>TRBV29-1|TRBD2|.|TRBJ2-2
CSVEEGGRETGELFF
TGCAGCGTTGAAGAAGGCGGGAGAGAAACCGGGGAGCTGTTTTTT
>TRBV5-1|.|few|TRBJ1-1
CASKTGQLNTEAFF
TGCGCCAGCAAAACGGGACAATTGAACACTGAAGCTTTCTTT
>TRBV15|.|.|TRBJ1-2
CATSRDREGIYGYTF
TGTGCCACCAGCAGAGACCGGGAAGGGATCTATGGCTACACCTTC
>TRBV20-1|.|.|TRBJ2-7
CSVWATYEQYF
TGCAGTGTGTGGGCGACCTACGAGCAGTACTTC
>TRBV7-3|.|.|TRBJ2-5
CASSLRRGSVGETQYF
TGTGCCAGCAGCTTACGGCGGGGCTCTGTGGGAGAGACCCAGTACTTC
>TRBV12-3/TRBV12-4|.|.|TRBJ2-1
CASSFRNEQFF
TGTGCCAGCAGTTTCCGCAATGAGCAGTTCTTC
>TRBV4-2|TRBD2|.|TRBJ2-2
CASSGGAGGITGELFF
TGTGCCAGCAGCGGTGGAGCGGGAGGGATTACCGGGGAGCTGTTTTTT
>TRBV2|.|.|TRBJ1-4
CASRYSTGFGEKLFF
TGTGCCAGCAGGTACAGCACAGGGTTCGGTGAAAAACTGTTTTTT
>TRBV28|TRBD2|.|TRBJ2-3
CASSLGLAGTDTQYF
TGTGCCAGCAGTTTGGGACTAGCGGGCACAGATACGCAGTATTTT
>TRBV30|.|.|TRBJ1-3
CAWSYTRSSGNTIYF
TGTGCCTGGAGTTATACACGAAGCTCTGGAAACACCATATATTTT
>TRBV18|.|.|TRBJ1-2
CASSPSRGGYTF
TGTGCCAGCTCACCGTCACGGGGAGGCTACACCTTC
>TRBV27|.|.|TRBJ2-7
CASTLTGNSYEQYF
TGTGCCAGCACCTTGACGGGTAACTCCTACGAGCAGTACTTC
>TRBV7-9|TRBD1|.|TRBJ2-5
CASSLGTEETQYF
TGTGCCAGCAGCTTGGGGACAGAAGAGACCCAGTACTTC
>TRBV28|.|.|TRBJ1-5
CASSFTTGQNHQPQHF
TGTGCCAGCAGCTTTACTACAGGACAGAATCATCAGCCCCAGCATTTT
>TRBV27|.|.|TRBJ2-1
CASTDGGPYNEQFF
TGTGCCAGCACCGATGGGGGCCCCTACAATGAGCAGTTCTTC
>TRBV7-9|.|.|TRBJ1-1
CASSLFSTEAFF
TGTGCCAGCAGCTTATTCTCCACTGAAGCTTTCTTT
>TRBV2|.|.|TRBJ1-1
CASKDILNTEAFF
TGTGCCAGTAAGGACATATTGAACACTGAAGCTTTCTTT
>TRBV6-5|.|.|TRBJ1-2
CASSDSPGGAGGYTF
TGTGCCAGCAGTGACTCCCCCGGGGGGGCGGGTGGCTACACCTTC
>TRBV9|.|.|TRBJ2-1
CASSLGAEYNEQFF
TGTGCCAGCAGCTTGGGGGCGGAGTACAATGAGCAGTTCTTC
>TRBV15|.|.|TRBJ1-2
CATSRVYRDGYTF
TGTGCCACCAGCAGAGTGTACAGGGACGGCTACACCTTC
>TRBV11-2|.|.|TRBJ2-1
CASSLEYLPGEQFF
TGTGCCAGCAGCTTAGAATACCTCCCCGGTGAGCAGTTCTTC
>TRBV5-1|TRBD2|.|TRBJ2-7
CASSFSTRGDEQYF
TGCGCCAGCAGCTTCTCGACCCGGGGGGACGAGCAGTACTTC
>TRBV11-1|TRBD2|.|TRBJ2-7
CASSPKVSGISYEQYF
TGTGCCAGCAGCCCAAAAGTGAGCGGGATCTCCTACGAGCAGTACTTC
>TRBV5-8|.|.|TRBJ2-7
CASSAVNYEQYF
TGTGCCAGCAGCGCGGTGAACTACGAGCAGTACTTC
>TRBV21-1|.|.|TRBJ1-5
CASIRGGSAFRDGDF
TGTGCCAGCATAAGGGGGGGATCCGCCTTCCGGGACGGGGATTTT
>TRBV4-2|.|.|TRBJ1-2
CASSQDKGGHRSGYTF
TGTGCCAGCAGCCAAGATAAAGGGGGACACCGTTCGGGCTACACCTTC
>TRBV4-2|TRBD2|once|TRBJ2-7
CASSQVVVAGGNEQYF
TGTGCCAGCAGCCAAGTGGTGGTAGCGGGAGGGAACGAGCAGTACTTC
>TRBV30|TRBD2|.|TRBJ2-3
CAWGGSGAGVLSTDTQYF
TGTGCCTGGGGGGGTAGCGGGGCCGGTGTCTTGAGCACAGATACGCAGTATTTT
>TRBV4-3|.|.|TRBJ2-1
CASSRGPNPPHNEQFF
TGCGCCAGCAGCCGGGGGCCAAACCCGCCGCACAATGAGCAGTTCTTC
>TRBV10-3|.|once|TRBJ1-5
CAISEGTNLNQPQHF
TGTGCCATCAGTGAGGGGACAAACCTAAATCAGCCCCAGCATTTT
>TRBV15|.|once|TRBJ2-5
CATSRAGRTGAQYF
TGTGCCACCAGCAGAGCAGGCAGGACGGGGGCCCAGTACTTC
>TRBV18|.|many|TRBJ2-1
CASSLASGDGTYNEQFF
TGTGCCAGCTCACTGGCCTCAGGGGACGGAACCTACAATGAGCAGTTCTTC
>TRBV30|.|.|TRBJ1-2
CALGQGSYGYTF
TGTGCCCTCGGGCAGGGGAGCTATGGCTACACCTTC
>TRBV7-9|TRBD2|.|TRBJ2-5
CASSGSGRASQETQYF
TGTGCCAGCAGCGGTAGCGGGAGGGCCTCCCAAGAGACCCAGTACTTC